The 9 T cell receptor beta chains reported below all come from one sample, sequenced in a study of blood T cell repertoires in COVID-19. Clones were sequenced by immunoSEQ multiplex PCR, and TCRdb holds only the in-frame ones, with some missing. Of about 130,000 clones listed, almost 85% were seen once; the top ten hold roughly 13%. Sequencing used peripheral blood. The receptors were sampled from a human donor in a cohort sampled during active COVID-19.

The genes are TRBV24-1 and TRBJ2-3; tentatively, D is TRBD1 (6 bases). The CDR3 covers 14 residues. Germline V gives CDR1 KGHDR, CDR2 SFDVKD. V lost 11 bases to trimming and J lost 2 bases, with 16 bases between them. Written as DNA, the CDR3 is TGTGCCAGCGCGGAAGGGGGAAACACAGATACGCAGTATTTT. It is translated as CASAEGGNTDTQYF.

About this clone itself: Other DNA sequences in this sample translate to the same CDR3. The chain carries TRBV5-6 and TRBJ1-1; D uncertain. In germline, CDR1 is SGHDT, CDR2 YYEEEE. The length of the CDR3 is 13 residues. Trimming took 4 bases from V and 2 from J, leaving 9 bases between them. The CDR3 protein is CASSPRVNTEAFF. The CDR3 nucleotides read TGTGCCAGCAGCCCCCGGGTTAACACTGAAGCTTTCTTT. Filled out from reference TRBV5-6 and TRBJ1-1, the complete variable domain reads DAGVTQSPTHLIKTRGQQVTLRCSPKSGHDTVSWYQQALGQGPQFIFQYYEEEERQRGNFPDRFSGHQFPNYSSELNVNALLLGDSALYLCASSPRVNTEAFFGQGTRLTVV.

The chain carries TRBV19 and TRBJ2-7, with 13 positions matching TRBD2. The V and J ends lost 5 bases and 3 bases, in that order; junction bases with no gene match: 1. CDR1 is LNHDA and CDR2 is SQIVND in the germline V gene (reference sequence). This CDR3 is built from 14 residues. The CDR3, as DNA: TGTGCCAGTAGTCGGACTAGCGGGGGCTACGAGCAGTACTTC. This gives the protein CASSRTSGGYEQYF. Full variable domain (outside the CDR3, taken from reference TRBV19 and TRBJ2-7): DGGITQSPKYLFRKEGQNVTLSCEQNLNHDAMYWYRQDPGQGLRLIYYSQIVNDFQKGDIAEGYSVSREKKESFPLTVTSAQKNPTAFYLCASSRTSGGYEQYFGPGTRLTVT.

CDR3 amino acids: CASKLRGGRDYNEQFF. The CDR3 region has the DNA TGTGCCAGTAAACTGCGGGGGGGCCGGGACTACAATGAGCAGTTCTTC. The chain links TRBV19 to TRBJ2-1; 9 nucleotides line up with TRBD2. The CDR3 length is 16 residues. Germline lookup yields CDR1 LNHDA and CDR2 SQIVND (reference sequence). The junction had 10 bases not matched to a gene; V was cut back by 7 bases and J by 3 bases.

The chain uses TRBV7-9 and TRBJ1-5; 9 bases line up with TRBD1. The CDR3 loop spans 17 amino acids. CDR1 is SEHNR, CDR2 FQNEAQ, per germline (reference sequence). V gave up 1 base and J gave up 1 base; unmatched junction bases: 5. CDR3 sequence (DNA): TGTGCCAGCAGCTTAGAGGGACAGGGCTGGAGCAATCAGCCCCAGCATTTT. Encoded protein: CASSLEGQGWSNQPQHF.

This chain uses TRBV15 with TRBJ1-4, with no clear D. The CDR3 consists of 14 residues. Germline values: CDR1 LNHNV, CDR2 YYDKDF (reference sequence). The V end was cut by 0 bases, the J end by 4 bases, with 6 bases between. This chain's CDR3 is CATSRDGNNEKLFF. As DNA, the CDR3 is TGTGCCACCAGCAGAGACGGGAATAATGAAAAACTGTTTTTT.

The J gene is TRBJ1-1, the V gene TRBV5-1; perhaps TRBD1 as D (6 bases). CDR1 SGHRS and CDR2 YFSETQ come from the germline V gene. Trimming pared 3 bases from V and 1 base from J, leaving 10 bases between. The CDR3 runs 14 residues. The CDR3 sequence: CASSYAQGNTEAFF. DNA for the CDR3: TGCGCCAGCAGCTATGCACAGGGGAACACTGAAGCTTTCTTT.

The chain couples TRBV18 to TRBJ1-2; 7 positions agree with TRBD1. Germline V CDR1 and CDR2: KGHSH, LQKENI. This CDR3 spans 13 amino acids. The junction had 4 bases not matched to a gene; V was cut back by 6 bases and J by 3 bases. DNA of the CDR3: TGTGCCAGCTCTCTCGGACAGGACTATGGCTACACCTTC. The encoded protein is CASSLGQDYGYTF. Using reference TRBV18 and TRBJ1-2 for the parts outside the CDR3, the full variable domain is NAGVMQNPRHLVRRRGQEARLRCSPMKGHSHVYWYRQLPEEGLKFMVYLQKENIIDESGMPKERFSAEFPKEGPSILRIQQVVRGDSAAYFCASSLGQDYGYTFGSGTRLTVV.

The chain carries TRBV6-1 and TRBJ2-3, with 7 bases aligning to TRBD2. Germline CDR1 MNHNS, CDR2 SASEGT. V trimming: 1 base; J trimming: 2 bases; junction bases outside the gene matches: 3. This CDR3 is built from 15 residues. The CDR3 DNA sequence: TGTGCCAGCAGTGAAGGGACTAGGGTCACAGATACGCAGTATTTT. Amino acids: CASSEGTRVTDTQYF.